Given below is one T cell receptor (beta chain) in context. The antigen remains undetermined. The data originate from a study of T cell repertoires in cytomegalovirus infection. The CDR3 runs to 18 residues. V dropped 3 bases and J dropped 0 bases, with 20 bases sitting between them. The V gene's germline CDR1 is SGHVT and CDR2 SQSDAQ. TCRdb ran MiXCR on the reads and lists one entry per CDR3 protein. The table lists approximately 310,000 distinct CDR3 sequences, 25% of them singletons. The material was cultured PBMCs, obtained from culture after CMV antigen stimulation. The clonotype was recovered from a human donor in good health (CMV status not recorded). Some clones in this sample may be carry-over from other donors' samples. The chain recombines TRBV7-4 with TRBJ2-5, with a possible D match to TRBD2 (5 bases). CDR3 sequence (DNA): TGTGCCAGCAGCTTTTGGCGGACTGGCTCCGCAAACCAAGAGACCCAGTACTTC. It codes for CASSFWRTGSANQETQYF.